The clone carrying this TCR beta chain has just a few counts. Its antigen is unknown. Germline lookup yields CDR1 SNHLY and CDR2 FYNNEI. J was trimmed by 3 bases and V by 3 bases; bases with no gene match: 9. The CDR3 covers 17 residues. Using RNA template, CDR3s of TCR alpha and beta were amplified with iRepertoire arm-PCR. One entry per CDR3 protein, called by TCRdb with MiXCR from the multiplex PCR reads. Among around 390,000 distinct CDR3 sequences listed, roughly 41% were seen once. The sample is drawn from a study of glioma-infiltrating T cells. Looking at the study overall: About 1 million peripheral T cells were targeted at roughly 4- to 11-fold coverage.

Study outcomes and limitations: Above-expected tissue-blood divergence occurred in all gliomas, most in low-grade ones.

The sequencing sample was made of glioma tissue, nonneoplastic brain tissue, or PBMCs (not recorded which). V and J are TRBV2 and TRBJ2-1; the match to TRBD2 covers 9 bases. The source of this sequence is a human donor with low-grade glioma or glioblastoma, undergoing nonglioma brain surgery, or in good health (not recorded which). CDR3 nucleotide sequence: TGTGCCAGCAGTGATACCAGCGGGAGGTCATACTACAATGAGCAGTTCTTC. Protein product: CASSDTSGRSYYNEQFF.